Below are 30 T cell receptor beta chains sequenced from a single sample in a study of OX40 agonist ivuxolimab in advanced cancers. Sequencing used immunoSEQ multiplex PCR; TCRdb keeps in-frame clones, though not all of them. The table records under 95,000 clones, around 85% of them present only once. The sample consisted of CD4+ or CD8+ T cells sorted from blood, taken in a trial of the OX40 agonist ivuxolimab. The receptor set was obtained from an adult with an advanced solid tumor such as melanoma, head and neck, liver or kidney cancer.

The rearrangement links TRBV5-4 to TRBJ2-2, with 9 bases aligning to TRBD2. This CDR3 contains 15 residues. With V trimmed by 2 bases and J by 4 bases, 3 bases remained unmatched. The germline V gene encodes CDR1 SGHNT and CDR2 YYREEE (reference sequence). The CDR3 sequence is CASSFASGATGELFF. In DNA, the CDR3 is TGTGCCAGCAGCTTTGCTAGCGGGGCCACCGGGGAGCTGTTTTTT.

To note about this clone: This same CDR3 is encoded by further DNA sequences in the sample. The gene calls are TRBV30 and TRBJ2-3; no clear D. CDR1 is GTSNPN, CDR2 SVGIG, per germline (reference sequence). CDR3 length: 15 amino acids. The germline V and J ends were trimmed by 0 bases and 2 bases, with 12 bases remaining between them. CDR3: CAWSVTGPLTDTQYF. CDR3 sequence (DNA): TGTGCCTGGAGTGTAACGGGCCCCCTCACAGATACGCAGTATTTT.

The chain joins TRBV5-1 to TRBJ2-4; possibly TRBD1 for D (6 bases). Trimming shortened V by 1 base and J by 7 bases, and 12 bases separated the two germline ends. The CDR3 contains 14 residues. Germline V gives CDR1 SGHRS, CDR2 YFSETQ. CDR3 DNA sequence: TGCGCCAGCAGCTTGAGACAGGACCGGAACATTCAGTACTTC. This encodes CASSLRQDRNIQYF.

The chain uses TRBV5-1 and TRBJ1-5, with D possibly being TRBD1 (5 bases). This CDR3 has 15 residues. The V and J ends lost 3 bases and 1 base respectively, with 11 bases between them. Germline CDR1 reads SGHRS; CDR2 reads YFSETQ. The CDR3 DNA sequence: TGCGCCAGCAGCTGGGGGTCCGGAAGCAATCAGCCCCAGCATTTT. Protein sequence: CASSWGSGSNQPQHF.

This clone was seen ten or more times. The chain uses TRBV30 and TRBJ1-1; 8 nucleotides agree with TRBD1. Germline V gene sequence: CDR1 GTSNPN, CDR2 SVGIG (reference sequence). This CDR3 is 16 amino acids long. The junction had 10 bases not matched to a gene; V was cut back by 4 bases and J by 0 bases. The CDR3 loop is CAWIANRGSMNTEAFF. As DNA, the CDR3 is TGTGCCTGGATAGCAAACAGGGGGAGCATGAACACTGAAGCTTTCTTT. Based on the CDR3 plus reference TRBV30 and TRBJ1-1, the full variable domain is SQTIHQWPATLVQPVGSPLSLECTVEGTSNPNLYWYRQAAGRGLQLLFYSVGIGQISSEVPQNLSASRPQDRQFILSSKKLLLSDSGFYLCAWIANRGSMNTEAFFGQGTRLTVV.

The chain joins TRBV30 to TRBJ2-7; 15 positions match TRBD2. This CDR3 has 17 residues. Germline assignment: CDR1 GTSNPN and CDR2 SVGIG (reference sequence). V dropped 3 bases and J dropped 2; count of bases not matched to a gene: 8. The CDR3 is CAWRATGLAGGPYEQYF. In DNA, the CDR3 is TGTGCCTGGAGGGCTACGGGACTAGCGGGAGGCCCCTACGAGCAGTACTTC.

Remarks on this clone: Germline is not matched at one junction end, which may reflect a read error. This chain connects TRBV15 to TRBJ2-7; the D gene is possibly TRBD1 (5 bases). This CDR3 region has 13 residues. CDR1 is LNHNV and CDR2 is YYDKDF in the germline V gene (reference sequence). CDR3: CATSREQGYEHYF. The CDR3, as DNA: TGTGCCACCAGCAGAGAGCAGGGCTACGAGCATTACTTC.

The gene calls are TRBV7-2 and TRBJ1-5, with TRBD1 as a possible D gene (6 bases). The germline V gene encodes CDR1 SGHTA and CDR2 FQGNSA. The length of the CDR3 is 17 residues. Deletions cut 5 bases from V and 2 bases from J, with 19 bases between. DNA for the CDR3: TGTGCCAGCAGCCCAACCGGGGGCAGTCAGGGCAATCAGCCCCAGCATTTT. Protein sequence: CASSPTGGSQGNQPQHF. Variable domain in full (rest from reference TRBV7-2 and TRBJ1-5): GAGVSQSPSNKVTEKGKDVELRCDPISGHTALYWYRQSLGQGLEFLIYFQGNSAPDKSGLPSDRFSAERTGGSVSTLTIQRTQQEDSAVYLCASSPTGGSQGNQPQHFGDGTRLSIL.

The V and J genes are TRBV5-1 and TRBJ2-7, with 10 bases aligning to TRBD2. The V segment lost 0 bases and the J segment 7 bases; nucleotides outside the gene matches: 7. Germline V CDR1 and CDR2: SGHRS, YFSETQ. The CDR3 extends over 15 amino acids. For the CDR3, the DNA is TGCGCCAGCAGCTTGGTTCTAGCGGGGGCCGGGGAGCAGTACTTC. This sequence encodes CASSLVLAGAGEQYF.

The chain links TRBV4-2 to TRBJ2-1, with a possible D match to TRBD2 (6 bases). In germline, CDR1 is LGHNA, CDR2 YNFKEQ. The V end was cut by 0 bases, the J end by 6 bases, with 9 bases between. The CDR3 runs 14 residues. CDR3 protein: CASSQERAGNEQFF. The CDR3 DNA reads as TGTGCCAGCAGCCAAGAACGAGCGGGCAATGAGCAGTTCTTC.

The chain carries TRBV9 and TRBJ2-7; 12 bases fit TRBD2. The CDR3 extends over 14 amino acids. V gave up 3 bases and J gave up 2 bases; unmatched junction bases: 0. CDR1 and CDR2 from the germline V gene are SGDLS and YYNGEE. The CDR3 sequence: CASSGLAGAYEQYF. The DNA for the CDR3 is TGTGCCAGCAGCGGACTAGCGGGGGCCTACGAGCAGTACTTC.

This clone is a singleton in its sample. The CDR3 sequence: CASSITRDTEAFF. The CDR3 DNA is TGTGCCAGTAGTATTACCAGGGACACTGAAGCTTTCTTT. J is TRBJ1-1 and V is TRBV19, with D possibly matching TRBD1 (5 bases). The germline gives CDR1 LNHDA, CDR2 SQIVND (reference sequence). This CDR3 is 13 amino acids long. With 3 bases removed from V and 3 bases from J, the gap between germline ends came to 8 bases.

This clone is a singleton in its sample. The V call is TRBV9, the J call TRBJ1-1; D unresolved. The germline V and J ends were trimmed by 1 base and 3 bases, with 7 bases remaining between them. The CDR3 totals 13 residues. Germline lookup yields CDR1 SGDLS and CDR2 YYNGEE. DNA of the CDR3: TGTGCCAGCAGCGTATCCGCTTACACTGAAGCTTTCTTT. Amino acids: CASSVSAYTEAFF. The full variable domain, its missing parts supplied by reference TRBV9 and TRBJ1-1, is DSGVTQTPKHLITATGQRVTLRCSPRSGDLSVYWYQQSLDQGLQFLIQYYNGEERAKGNILERFSAQQFPDLHSELNLSSLELGDSALYFCASSVSAYTEAFFGQGTRLTVV.

The J gene is TRBJ1-2, the V gene TRBV30; D is perhaps TRBD1 (6 bases). V lost 0 bases and J lost 4, with 9 bases in between. The CDR3 is made up of 13 amino acids. Per germline, CDR1 GTSNPN and CDR2 SVGIG (reference sequence). The DNA of the CDR3 is TGTGCCTGGAGTGTGCTCAGGGGCTATGGCTACACCTTC. Amino acid sequence: CAWSVLRGYGYTF. The complete variable domain, with remaining parts taken from reference TRBV30 and TRBJ1-2, reads SQTIHQWPATLVQPVGSPLSLECTVEGTSNPNLYWYRQAAGRGLQLLFYSVGIGQISSEVPQNLSASRPQDRQFILSSKKLLLSDSGFYLCAWSVLRGYGYTFGSGTRLTVV.

This clone was picked up one time. CDR3 coding DNA: TGTGCCAGCAGCTCCCGGGGTACAGGGGGCACTGAAGCTTTCTTT. It translates to CASSSRGTGGTEAFF. The chain employs TRBV13 and TRBJ1-1; 8 bases align to TRBD1. CDR3 length equals 15 residues. Trimming removed 4 bases from V and 4 bases from J; junction bases left unmatched: 8. Per the germline V gene, CDR1 is PRHDT and CDR2 is FYEKMQ (reference sequence). Filled out from reference TRBV13 and TRBJ1-1, the complete variable domain reads AAGVIQSPRHLIKEKRETATLKCYPIPRHDTVYWYQQGPGQDPQFLISFYEKMQSDKGSIPDRFSAQQFSDYHSELNMSSLELGDSALYFCASSSRGTGGTEAFFGQGTRLTVV.

V and J are TRBV7-2 and TRBJ2-2; 8 bases map to TRBD1. V dropped 5 bases and J dropped 3; count of bases not matched to a gene: 2. The germline gives CDR1 SGHTA, CDR2 FQGNSA. The CDR3 covers 14 residues. The CDR3 sequence: CASSGQGYTGELFF. Here the CDR3 DNA reads TGTGCCAGCAGCGGACAGGGTTACACCGGGGAGCTGTTTTTT.

The V gene is TRBV6-1, the J gene TRBJ1-1; D call uncertain. CDR1 is MNHNS, CDR2 SASEGT, per germline. V was pared by 7 bases and J by 3 bases, with 12 bases between. CDR3 length equals 13 residues. The CDR3 reads CASTGRSYTEAFF. The CDR3 DNA follows: TGTGCCAGCACCGGACGGTCGTACACTGAAGCTTTCTTT.

This clone was counted a single time. V is TRBV5-1 and J is TRBJ1-4; TRBD1 is a possible D gene (5 bases). CDR1 SGHRS and CDR2 YFSETQ come from the germline V gene. The germline V and J ends were trimmed by 4 bases and 0 bases, with 13 bases remaining between them. The CDR3 totals 16 residues. The CDR3 DNA reads as TGCGCCAGCAGCCCGCCCTCAGGGTCAACTAATGAAAAACTGTTTTTT. This encodes CASSPPSGSTNEKLFF.

This clone showed up just a few times. The rearrangement uses TRBV5-1 and TRBJ2-2; D is ambiguous. This CDR3 has 11 amino acids. The germline gives CDR1 SGHRS, CDR2 YFSETQ. Trimming pared 4 bases from V and 5 bases from J, leaving 3 bases between. The CDR3 reads CASSDTGELFF. The DNA for the CDR3 is TGCGCCAGCAGCGATACCGGGGAGCTGTTTTTT.

The genes are TRBV19 and TRBJ2-2; D is ambiguous. Trimming shortened V by 2 bases and J by 1 base, and 11 bases separated the two germline ends. Germline values: CDR1 LNHDA, CDR2 SQIVND (reference sequence). The CDR3 runs 16 residues. In DNA form, the CDR3 reads TGTGCCAGTAGTATAACTGGTCGGCTGAACACCGGGGAGCTGTTTTTT. Translating gives CASSITGRLNTGELFF.

V and J are TRBV11-2 and TRBJ1-6; no reliable D call. Germline CDR1 reads SGHAT; CDR2 reads FQNNGV. The CDR3 covers 15 residues. V was trimmed by 5 bases and J by 2 bases, leaving 10 bases between them. CDR3 sequence: CASSLQSPYNSPLHF. The CDR3 DNA sequence: TGTGCCAGCAGCCTCCAGTCCCCCTATAATTCACCCCTCCACTTT. The full variable domain, completed using reference TRBV11-2 and TRBJ1-6, is EAGVAQSPRYKIIEKRQSVAFWCNPISGHATLYWYQQILGQGPKLLIQFQNNGVVDDSQLPKDRFSAERLKGVDSTLKIQPAKLEDSAVYLCASSLQSPYNSPLHFGNGTRLTVT.

The CDR3 sequence: CSVGRQGVTGELFF. CDR3 nucleotide sequence: TGCAGCGTTGGGAGACAGGGGGTTACCGGGGAGCTGTTTTTT. The chain joins TRBV29-1 to TRBJ2-2, with 9 nucleotides matching TRBD1. The CDR3 covers 14 residues. Germline loops: CDR1 SQVTM, CDR2 ANQGSEA. Losses at the gene ends were 4 bases for V and 5 bases for J; bases not matched to a gene: 5.

This clone has a single count. V gene TRBV4-2 combines with J gene TRBJ2-7; tentative D call: TRBD1 (5 bases). Trimming cost V 0 bases and J 4 bases, with 13 bases left between them. Germline V gene sequence: CDR1 LGHNA, CDR2 YNFKEQ. This CDR3 comprises 15 residues. As DNA, the CDR3 is TGTGCCAGCAGCCAAGAAAAGGATCAGGGTTACGAGCAGTACTTC. This sequence encodes CASSQEKDQGYEQYF.

Concerning this clone: The sample has other DNA sequences that encode this CDR3 too. The genes are TRBV5-1 and TRBJ2-2, with 7 bases that match TRBD2. This CDR3 has 15 residues. V dropped 0 bases and J dropped 1; count of bases not matched to a gene: 0. Germline assignment: CDR1 SGHRS and CDR2 YFSETQ. As DNA, the CDR3 is TGCGCCAGCAGCTTGGGCGGGGGGAACACCGGGGAGCTGTTTTTT. The encoded protein is CASSLGGGNTGELFF.

The chain couples TRBV2 to TRBJ1-1; 9 bases align to TRBD1. The V segment lost 5 bases and the J segment 5 bases; nucleotides outside the gene matches: 9. Germline-derived CDR1 and CDR2 are SNHLY and FYNNEI. The CDR3 covers 15 residues. The CDR3 DNA follows: TGTGCCAGCAGTATCCGGGCGACAGGGGGGACTGAAGCTTTCTTT. It is translated as CASSIRATGGTEAFF.

This rearrangement joins TRBV9 to TRBJ2-3; D is possibly TRBD2 (6 bases). V was clipped by 4 bases and J by 2 bases, with 20 bases between them. Germline CDR1 is SGDLS and CDR2 is YYNGEE. The CDR3 runs to 17 residues. The CDR3 reads CASSPLRRAETTDTQYF. The CDR3 region has the DNA TGTGCCAGCAGCCCCCTGCGGAGGGCGGAAACCACAGATACGCAGTATTTT.

V usage is TRBV7-2 and J usage is TRBJ1-1; D might be TRBD1 (6 bases). This CDR3 is built from 14 residues. Germline V gene data show CDR1 as SGHTA and CDR2 as FQGNSA. V gave up 6 bases and J gave up 3 bases, with 14 bases separating them. The CDR3 loop reads CASRSAGGYTEAFF. As DNA, the CDR3 is TGTGCCAGCAGGTCGGCCGGGGGCTACACTGAAGCTTTCTTT.

The J gene is TRBJ2-5, the V gene TRBV6-1, with 8 bases matching TRBD2. This CDR3 spans 12 amino acids. Germline loops: CDR1 MNHNS, CDR2 SASEGT. V was pared by 8 bases and J by 4 bases, with 3 bases of the junction left unmatched. CDR3 region: CASDGGGETQYF. The CDR3 DNA is TGTGCCAGCGACGGGGGGGGAGAGACCCAGTACTTC.

This sequence joins TRBV5-1 and TRBJ2-2; a weak D match, TRBD1 (5 bases). In germline, CDR1 is SGHRS, CDR2 YFSETQ. Trimming removed 5 bases at V and 1 base at J, with 6 bases between. This CDR3 is built from 13 residues. CDR3 region: CASRTGNTGELFF. In nucleotides, the CDR3 is TGCGCCAGCAGAACAGGGAACACCGGGGAGCTGTTTTTT.

The J gene is TRBJ2-7, the V gene TRBV7-2; TRBD1 agrees at 8 bases. Trimming took 4 bases from V and 2 from J; bases not matched to a gene: 7. This CDR3 comprises 15 residues. Per germline, CDR1 SGHTA and CDR2 FQGNSA. The CDR3 nucleotides are TGTGCCAGCAGCTCAGGACAGGGAGTGACCTACGAGCAGTACTTC. Its translation is CASSSGQGVTYEQYF.